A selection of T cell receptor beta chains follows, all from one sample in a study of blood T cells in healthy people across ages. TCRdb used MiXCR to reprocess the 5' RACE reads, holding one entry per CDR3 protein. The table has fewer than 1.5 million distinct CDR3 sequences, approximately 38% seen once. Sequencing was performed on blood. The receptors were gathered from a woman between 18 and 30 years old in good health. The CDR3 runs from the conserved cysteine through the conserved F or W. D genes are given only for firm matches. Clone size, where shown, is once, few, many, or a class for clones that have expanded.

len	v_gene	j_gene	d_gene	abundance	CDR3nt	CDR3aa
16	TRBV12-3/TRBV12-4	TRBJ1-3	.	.	TGTGCCAGCAGTTTTCTAGGGGGTTCATCCGGAAACACCATATATTTT	CASSFLGGSSGNTIYF
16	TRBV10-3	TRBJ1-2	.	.	TGTGCCATCAGGAAATCCGGGCCAAACGGGGGCTATGACTACACCTTC	CAIRKSGPNGGYDYTF
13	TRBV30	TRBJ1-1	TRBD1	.	TGTGCCTGGCTGGGACAGATGAACACTGAAGCTTTCTTT	CAWLGQMNTEAFF
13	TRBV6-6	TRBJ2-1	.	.	TGTGCCAGCAGTTACTCGCTAGGGGATGAGCAGTTCTTC	CASSYSLGDEQFF
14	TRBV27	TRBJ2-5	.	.	TGTGCCAGCAGACCGGGGGTCGGGTACAATGAGCAGTACTTC	CASRPGVGYNEQYF
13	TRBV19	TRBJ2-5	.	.	TGTGCCACGAGGGGACCCCAAAGGGAGACCCAGTACTTC	CATRGPQRETQYF
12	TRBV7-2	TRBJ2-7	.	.	TGTGCCAGCAGCTTAGATAGTACCGAGCAGTACTTC	CASSLDSTEQYF
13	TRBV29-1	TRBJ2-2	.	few	TGCAGCGTTGTAGGTAGCGAGACCGGGGAGCTGTTTTTT	CSVVGSETGELFF
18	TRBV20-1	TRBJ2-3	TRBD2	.	TGCAGTGCTAGAGGACTAGCGGGGGGGGCTTACAACACAGATACGCAGTATTTT	CSARGLAGGAYNTDTQYF
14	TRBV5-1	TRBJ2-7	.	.	TGCGCCAGCAGCGCCCCGACCTTAAACTACGAGCAGTACTTC	CASSAPTLNYEQYF
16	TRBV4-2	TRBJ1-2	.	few	TGTGCCAGCAGCCAAGATGGGGAGACTTATAACTATGGCTACACCTTC	CASSQDGETYNYGYTF
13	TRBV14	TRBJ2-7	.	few	TGTGCCAGCAGCCCAAGTGGAAGGAGGGAGCAGTACTTC	CASSPSGRREQYF
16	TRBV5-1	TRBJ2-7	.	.	TGCGCCAGCAGCTGGGAACAGGGCAATCCTTCCTACGAGCAGTACTTC	CASSWEQGNPSYEQYF
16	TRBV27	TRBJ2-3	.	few	TGTGCCAGCAGTTACCTCCAGAACGTTGGTGCAGATACGCAGTATTTT	CASSYLQNVGADTQYF
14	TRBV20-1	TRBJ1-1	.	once	TGCAGTGCCAAACTTTACGCCCAGCGCACTGAAGCTTTCTTT	CSAKLYAQRTEAFF
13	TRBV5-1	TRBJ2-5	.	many	TGCGCCAGCAGCTCGGGAATACAAGAGACCCAGTACTTC	CASSSGIQETQYF
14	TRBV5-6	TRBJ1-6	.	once	TGTGCCAGCAGCTTGAGGACTGAGTATTCACCCCTCCACTTT	CASSLRTEYSPLHF
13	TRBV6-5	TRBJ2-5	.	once	TGTGCCAGCAGCTACAAGTCGACAGAGACCCAGTACTTC	CASSYKSTETQYF
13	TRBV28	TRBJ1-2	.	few	TGTGCCAGCAGTGTACAGAGAACCTATGGCTACACCTTC	CASSVQRTYGYTF
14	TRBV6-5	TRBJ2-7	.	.	TGTGCCAGCAAATTAGATGGCCAATCCTACGAGCAGTACTTC	CASKLDGQSYEQYF
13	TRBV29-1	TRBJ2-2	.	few	TGCAGCGCTGGACAGCCACTCACCGGGGAGCTGTTTTTT	CSAGQPLTGELFF
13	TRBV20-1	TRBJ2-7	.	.	TGCAGTGCTAGAACTCCACCTTCGTACGAGCAGTACTTC	CSARTPPSYEQYF
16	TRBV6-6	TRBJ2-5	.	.	TGTGCCAGCAGCCATCTCAGGATAGCCGATCAAGAGACCCAGTACTTC	CASSHLRIADQETQYF
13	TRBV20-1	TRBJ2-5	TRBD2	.	TGCAGTGCTAGAGATTCAGCGGGAGGGGAGCAGTACTTC	CSARDSAGGEQYF
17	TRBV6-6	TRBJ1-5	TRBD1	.	TGTGCCAGCAGTTACCCCGGACAGGTATGGGCAGGGCAGCCCCAGCATTTT	CASSYPGQVWAGQPQHF
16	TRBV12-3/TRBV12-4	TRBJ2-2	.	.	TGTGCCAGCAGTTTAGGTGGGGCAGATTACACCGGGGAGCTGTTTTTT	CASSLGGADYTGELFF
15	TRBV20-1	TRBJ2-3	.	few	TGCAGTGCTAAACGGAGCTCGGCCTCCACAGATACGCAGTATTTT	CSAKRSSASTDTQYF
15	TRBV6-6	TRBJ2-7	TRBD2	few	TGTGCCAGCAGTTACTCCCTAGCGGGAGGCGGGGAGCAGTACTTC	CASSYSLAGGGEQYF
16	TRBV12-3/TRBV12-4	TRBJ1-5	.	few	TGTGCCAGCAGTTTAGCAACAGGGTTTGGGAATCAGCCCCAGCATTTT	CASSLATGFGNQPQHF
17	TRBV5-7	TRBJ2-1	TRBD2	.	TGTGCCAGCAGCTTGGGGTCGGGACTAGCGGGAGTGAATGAGCAGTTCTTC	CASSLGSGLAGVNEQFF
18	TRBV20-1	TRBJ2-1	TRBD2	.	TGCAGTGCTAGAGATTATTCCAGTGCCAGCGGGGGGGCCAGTGAGCAGTTCTTC	CSARDYSSASGGASEQFF
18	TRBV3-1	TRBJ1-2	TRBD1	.	TGTGCCAGCAGCCAAGAATGGGACAGGTCCCGCCCTTTCTATGGCTACACCTTC	CASSQEWDRSRPFYGYTF
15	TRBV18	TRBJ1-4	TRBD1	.	TGTGCCAGCTCACCACCGGGCCAGGGGGCTGAAAAACTGTTTTTT	CASSPPGQGAEKLFF
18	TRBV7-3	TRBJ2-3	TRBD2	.	TGTGCCAGCAGCCGGTGGGCGGCTAGCGGGGCAAGCACAGATACGCAGTATTTT	CASSRWAASGASTDTQYF
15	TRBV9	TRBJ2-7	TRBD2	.	TGTGCCAGCAGCGTAGGGGGGACTAGCGCCGACGAGCAGTACTTC	CASSVGGTSADEQYF
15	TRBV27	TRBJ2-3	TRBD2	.	TGTGCCAGCAGTTTTCGTAGCGGGAAAACAGATACGCAGTATTTT	CASSFRSGKTDTQYF
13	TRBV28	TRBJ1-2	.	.	TGTGCCAGCACCTCCGGGGTATTGTATGGCTACACCTTC	CASTSGVLYGYTF
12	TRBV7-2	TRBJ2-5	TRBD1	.	TGTGCCGCAGGGGGCGATTCTAAGACCCAGTACTTC	CAAGGDSKTQYF
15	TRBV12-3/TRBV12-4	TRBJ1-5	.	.	TGTGCCAGCAGTCGCACGGGGTCGGGTGATCAGCCCCAGCATTTT	CASSRTGSGDQPQHF
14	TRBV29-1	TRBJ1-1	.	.	TGCAGCGTCCTAAAGGGGGGGACGAACACTGAAGCTTTCTTT	CSVLKGGTNTEAFF
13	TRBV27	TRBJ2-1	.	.	TGTGCCAGCAGTTCCCGGGAGAAAGCTGAGCAGTTCTTC	CASSSREKAEQFF